This T cell receptor (beta chain) is drawn from a study of T cell responses to AZD1222 COVID-19 vaccine. Study-level findings and limits: Unmutated variant regions are reportedly targeted by nearly half of spike-specific TCRs. Without day 14 samples, only post-peak T cell repertoires were studied. Most donors were white British, females outnumbered males, and clonal diversity was possibly underestimated. Baseline seropositives among AZD1222 recipients totaled only five or six.

Remarks on this clone: Its antigen is undetermined.

Sequencing was performed with immunoSEQ multiplex PCR; in TCRdb, only in-frame clones are kept and a portion is missing. Here the sample spans some 150,000 clones, 82% being singletons. The sequenced sample was peripheral blood, obtained on day 0 of MenACWY control vaccination. The source is an adult in good health.

This CDR3 is CASKEGLNTEAFF. In DNA form, the CDR3 reads TGTGCCAGTAAAGAGGGTCTGAACACTGAAGCTTTCTTT. The chain uses TRBV19 and TRBJ1-1; D ambiguous. The CDR3 length is 13 residues. Deletions cut 7 bases from V and 0 bases from J, with 9 bases between. The germline V gene has CDR1 LNHDA and CDR2 SQIVND (reference sequence).